The 31 T cell receptor beta chains in this list originate from one sample, sequenced in a study of shared clonotypes between healthy human individuals. Profiled with immunoSEQ multiplex PCR; TCRdb holds only in-frame clones, not every one. This table holds roughly 1,000,000 clones, 75% to 80% found once. The sample was memory CD4+ T cells from PBMCs. The subset denotes: CD45RA-negative fraction. The receptors were gathered from a man between 18 and 35 years old in good health. Some clones in this sample may be carry-over from other donors' samples.

The chain is built from TRBV6-1 and TRBJ1-2, with no clear D. The length of the CDR3 is 13 residues. Trimming removed 1 base at V and 5 bases at J, with 8 bases between. CDR1 and CDR2 from the germline V gene are MNHNS and SASEGT. CDR3 DNA: TGTGCCAGCAGTGAAGTCTTCTGGTATGGCTACACCTTC. Amino acid sequence: CASSEVFWYGYTF.

V and J are TRBV28 and TRBJ2-5; 12 positions match TRBD2. Germline CDR1 MDHEN, CDR2 SYDVKM. The CDR3 is made up of 16 amino acids. J lost 5 bases, V lost 5 bases, and 9 bases had no gene match. CDR3 loop: CASSPGTSGLHETQYF. The CDR3 nucleotides read TGTGCCAGCAGTCCAGGGACTAGCGGGCTCCATGAGACCCAGTACTTC.

The J gene is TRBJ2-3, the V gene TRBV2, with 8 positions matching TRBD2. Trimming took 10 bases from V and 2 from J; bases not matched to a gene: 8. Germline CDR1 reads SNHLY; CDR2 reads FYNNEI. CDR3 length: 14 residues. The DNA of the CDR3 is TGTGCCACCCAGCGGGAGCCCATCACAGATACGCAGTATTTT. Its translation: CATQREPITDTQYF. Looking up the rest from reference TRBV2 and TRBJ2-3 gives the full variable domain: EPEVTQTPSHQVTQMGQEVILRCVPISNHLYFYWYRQILGQKVEFLVSFYNNEISEKSEIFDDQFSVERPDGSNFTLKIRSTKLEDSAMYFCATQREPITDTQYFGPGTRLTVL.

The chain has TRBV18 and TRBJ1-4; D gene ambiguous. This CDR3 has 16 amino acids. Trimming shortened V by 6 bases and J by 0 bases, and 14 bases separated the two germline ends. Per germline, CDR1 KGHSH and CDR2 LQKENI. CDR3 protein: CASSRSRLTTNEKLFF. The CDR3 region has the DNA TGTGCCAGCTCTCGCAGCAGGCTGACAACTAATGAAAAACTGTTTTTT.

The chain has TRBV19 and TRBJ1-3; TRBD1 might be the D (5 bases). CDR3 length: 14 amino acids. The germline V and J ends were trimmed by 7 bases and 0 bases, with 10 bases remaining between them. From germline, CDR1 is LNHDA and CDR2 SQIVND (reference sequence). The CDR3 here is CASTPGYSGNTIYF. CDR3 bases: TGTGCCAGTACCCCAGGGTACTCTGGAAACACCATATATTTT.

The rearrangement uses TRBV5-1 and TRBJ2-1; D possibly corresponds to TRBD1 (5 bases). V dropped 4 bases and J dropped 3 bases, with 14 bases sitting between them. CDR3 size: 15 residues. In germline, CDR1 is SGHRS, CDR2 YFSETQ. The CDR3 DNA reads as TGCGCCAGCAGCCTGGACACTCCTAACTACAATGAGCAGTTCTTC. Translated, it gives CASSLDTPNYNEQFF.

The chain employs TRBV1 and TRBJ2-7; the D segment call TRBD2 is taken from the table without a DNA check. TRBV1 is a listed pseudogene. The CDR3 consists of 12 residues. The CDR3 loop is CTSSSSTYEQYF. CDR3 nucleotides: TGCACCAGCAGTAGTTCGACCTACGAGCAGTACTTC.

This clone was detected a few times. The V and J genes are TRBV11-1 and TRBJ2-1; D assignment may be TRBD1 or TRBD2 (5 bases each). The CDR3 totals 15 residues. Trimming removed 5 bases at V and 0 bases at J, with 11 bases between. Per germline, CDR1 SGHAT and CDR2 FQDESV (reference sequence). CDR3 protein: CASSRDGNSYNEQFF. Here the CDR3 DNA reads TGTGCCAGCAGCCGGGACGGAAACTCCTACAATGAGCAGTTCTTC.

As for this clone: Given a much more abundant clone one base away, this may be a read error. V is TRBV5-1 and J is TRBJ2-2; D gene uncertain. Germline V gene sequence: CDR1 SGHRS, CDR2 YFSETQ. Trimming removed 4 bases at V and 3 bases at J, with 1 base between. CDR3 length: 11 residues. The CDR3 sequence: CASSDTGELFF. DNA of the CDR3: TGCGCCAGCAGCGACACCGGGGAGCTGTTTTTT.

This rearrangement joins TRBV10-3 to TRBJ2-1, with D possibly TRBD2 on 7 matching bases. The V and J ends lost 3 bases and 10 bases respectively, with 19 bases between them. The germline V gene has CDR1 ENHRY and CDR2 SYGVKD. The CDR3 is 15 residues long. The CDR3 spells CAISEGGSGAREQFF. In nucleotides, the CDR3 is TGTGCCATCAGTGAAGGGGGGAGCGGGGCCCGAGAGCAGTTCTTC.

V gene TRBV5-8 combines with J gene TRBJ2-7; no clear D gene. This CDR3 is 11 amino acids long. The ends were cut back, 5 bases at V and 3 bases at J, with 6 bases in the middle. The germline CDR1 and CDR2 sequences are SGHTS and YDEGEE. CDR3 bases: TGTGCCAGCAGTGAAAACTACGAGCAGTACTTC. It codes for CASSENYEQYF. Combining the CDR3 with reference TRBV5-8 and TRBJ2-7 gives the whole variable domain EAGVTQSPTHLIKTRGQQATLRCSPISGHTSVYWYQQALGLGLQFLLWYDEGEERNRGNFPPRFSGRQFPNYSSELNVNALELEDSALYLCASSENYEQYFGPGTRLTVT.

This clone was seen a single time. The chain uses TRBV5-4 and TRBJ2-1; 7 bases line up with TRBD1. The CDR3 runs 14 residues. Trimming removed 3 bases from V and 8 bases from J; junction bases left unmatched: 8. The germline CDR1 and CDR2 sequences are SGHNT and YYREEE (reference sequence). The CDR3 bases are TGTGCCAGCAGCTCGAGCAGGGGGTCCGATGAGCAGTTCTTC. Protein sequence: CASSSSRGSDEQFF.

This clone was detected only a few times. This sequence joins TRBV5-1 and TRBJ2-7, with 7 bases that match TRBD2. After removal of 1 base from V and 5 bases from J, the junction contained 6 bases not matched to a gene. The CDR3 sequence is 14 residues long. From germline, CDR1 is SGHRS and CDR2 YFSETQ. The CDR3, as DNA: TGCGCCAGCAGCTTGCGCGGGAGTCCCCACGAGCAGTACTTC. It is translated as CASSLRGSPHEQYF.

The genes are TRBV29-1 and TRBJ2-5; D is unclear. V was trimmed by 4 bases and J by 5 bases, leaving 11 bases between them. Germline-derived CDR1 and CDR2 are SQVTM and ANQGSEA. The CDR3 has 12 amino acids. The CDR3 loop is CSVARQQETQYF. As DNA, the CDR3 is TGCAGCGTTGCGCGGCAACAGGAGACCCAGTACTTC.

The rearrangement links TRBV9 to TRBJ2-7, with 13 bases aligning to TRBD2. The CDR3 runs to 19 residues. Losses at the gene ends were 4 bases for V and 5 bases for J; bases not matched to a gene: 18. The germline gives CDR1 SGDLS, CDR2 YYNGEE. This CDR3 reads CASSPRAGLAGSNGHEQYF. The CDR3 DNA follows: TGTGCCAGCAGCCCACGGGCGGGACTAGCGGGGAGCAATGGACACGAGCAGTACTTC.

The chain has TRBV27 and TRBJ1-2; maybe TRBD1 (6 bases). The CDR3 is made up of 16 amino acids. Germline values: CDR1 MNHEY, CDR2 SMNVEV (reference sequence). Trimming took off 7 bases at V and 0 bases at J, with 18 bases between the two ends. As DNA, the CDR3 is TGTGCCAGCAATGCTCGGGGGCGTGACGCTAACTATGGCTACACCTTC. Translated, it gives CASNARGRDANYGYTF.

The chain has TRBV2 and TRBJ2-5, with D maybe TRBD1 (6 bases). CDR1 is SNHLY, CDR2 FYNNEI, per germline. The ends were cut back, 3 bases at V and 5 bases at J, with 13 bases in the middle. CDR3 length: 14 amino acids. DNA for the CDR3: TGTGCCAGCAGTGATTATGGGCAGGGGGAGACCCAGTACTTC. The encoded protein is CASSDYGQGETQYF.

The chain links TRBV19 to TRBJ1-5; D remains unclear. The CDR3 runs to 17 residues. Germline-derived CDR1 and CDR2 are LNHDA and SQIVND (reference sequence). V was shortened by 5 bases and J by 13 bases, with 30 bases between the two germline ends. The chain's CDR3 is CASSAIRVTLITIDQHF. The CDR3 nucleotides are TGTGCCAGTAGTGCCATCCGAGTCACACTCATCACAATCGATCAGCATTTT. The whole variable domain, remainder taken from reference TRBV19 and TRBJ1-5, is DGGITQSPKYLFRKEGQNVTLSCEQNLNHDAMYWYRQDPGQGLRLIYYSQIVNDFQKGDIAEGYSVSREKKESFPLTVTSAQKNPTAFYLCASSAIRVTLITIDQHFGDGTRLSIL.

This rearrangement joins TRBV5-1 to TRBJ2-1; TRBD2 agrees at 10 bases. Germline V gene data show CDR1 as SGHRS and CDR2 as YFSETQ. This CDR3 spans 15 amino acids. The V and J ends lost 4 bases and 2 bases, in that order; junction bases with no gene match: 3. CDR3 loop: CASSALAGPYNEQFF. The CDR3 region has the DNA TGCGCCAGCAGCGCACTAGCGGGACCCTACAATGAGCAGTTCTTC.

This chain connects TRBV7-9 to TRBJ1-1; no definite D call. V was clipped by 2 bases and J by 13 bases, with 14 bases between them. From germline, CDR1 is SEHNR and CDR2 FQNEAQ (reference sequence). This CDR3 contains 12 residues. Here the CDR3 DNA reads TGTGCCAGCAGCTTATCAGGAGAGTGGGTTTTCTTT. Translation: CASSLSGEWVFF.

The chain has TRBV28 and TRBJ1-1, with a tentative D call TRBD1 (6 bases). Germline loops: CDR1 MDHEN, CDR2 SYDVKM. V lost 8 bases to trimming and J lost 4 bases, with 23 bases between them. The CDR3 runs to 16 residues. CDR3 loop: CASLLFGGRIGTEAFF. CDR3 coding DNA: TGTGCCAGCTTACTTTTCGGGGGGCGGATAGGCACTGAAGCTTTCTTT.

As concerns this clone: A far larger clone is only one base removed, so a read error is likely. The chain joins TRBV5-4 to TRBJ1-2; D is unresolved. CDR1 and CDR2 from the germline V gene are SGHNT and YYREEE (reference sequence). V lost 6 bases and J lost 3, with 9 bases in between. The CDR3 has 12 residues. The CDR3 sequence is CASKAVDYGYTF. As DNA, the CDR3 is TGTGCCAGCAAGGCTGTCGACTATGGCTACACCTTC.

V usage is TRBV9 and J usage is TRBJ2-1, with D hard to call. The CDR3 length is 14 residues. Trimming removed 0 bases from V and 2 bases from J, with 6 bases in between. Germline CDR1 and CDR2: SGDLS and YYNGEE. The CDR3 region has the DNA TGTGCCAGCAGCGTAGGGGAAACCTACAATGAGCAGTTCTTC. Translating gives CASSVGETYNEQFF.

The chain combines TRBV7-9 with TRBJ2-7, with 8 bases lining up with TRBD2. This CDR3 region has 16 residues. Per the germline V gene, CDR1 is SEHNR and CDR2 is FQNEAQ (reference sequence). V lost 4 bases to trimming and J lost 3 bases; unmatched junction nucleotides: 11. The CDR3 region is CASSSIAGTYLYEQYF. CDR3 nucleotide sequence: TGTGCCAGCAGCTCCATAGCGGGGACCTATCTCTACGAGCAGTACTTC.

This chain links TRBV7-2 with TRBJ2-5, with 10 bases fitting TRBD2. V shed 4 bases, J shed 4 bases, and the junction held 15 bases outside the gene matches. Germline assignment: CDR1 SGHTA and CDR2 FQGNSA. The CDR3 extends over 18 amino acids. CDR3 coding DNA: TGTGCCAGCAGCTCATCGATGGGGCCTAGCGGGAGTATAGAGACCCAGTACTTC. As protein: CASSSSMGPSGSIETQYF.

The rearrangement links TRBV28 to TRBJ2-7; 10 bases line up with TRBD1. The V gene's germline CDR1 is MDHEN and CDR2 SYDVKM. CDR3 length: 13 amino acids. The J segment lost 2 bases and the V segment lost 6 bases, leaving 1 base of the junction unmatched. The CDR3 loop is CASRTGGAYEQYF. As DNA, the CDR3 is TGTGCCAGCAGGACAGGGGGCGCCTACGAGCAGTACTTC.

The chain recombines TRBV11-3 with TRBJ1-3; tentative D call: TRBD1 (5 bases). This CDR3 contains 15 residues. Germline-derived CDR1 and CDR2 are SGHNT and YENEEA. Trimming removed 5 bases at V and 0 bases at J, with 11 bases between. The CDR3 sequence: CASSPGRSSGNTIYF. DNA for the CDR3: TGTGCCAGCAGCCCGGGACGGTCCTCTGGAAACACCATATATTTT.

This clone was recorded only once. The chain has TRBV2 and TRBJ2-5; D is undetermined. Germline V gene sequence: CDR1 SNHLY, CDR2 FYNNEI. The V and J ends lost 6 bases and 5 bases respectively, with 19 bases between them. The CDR3 has 15 amino acids. CDR3 loop: CASSELGSHGETQYF. The CDR3 region has the DNA TGTGCCAGCAGCGAGTTAGGGTCTCATGGGGAGACCCAGTACTTC.

The chain employs TRBV6-5 and TRBJ2-3, with 9 bases aligning to TRBD1. The germline gives CDR1 MNHEY, CDR2 SVGAGI. The V and J ends lost 4 bases and 6 bases, in that order; junction bases with no gene match: 5. This CDR3 has 14 residues. This CDR3 is CASSSSGTGDTQYF. CDR3 nucleotide sequence: TGTGCCAGCAGTTCCTCGGGGACAGGGGATACGCAGTATTTT.

The chain joins TRBV6-4 to TRBJ2-5; D is unresolved. CDR1 is MRHNA and CDR2 is SNTAGT in the germline V gene. The CDR3 runs to 14 residues. V lost 6 bases and J 2 bases, leaving 13 bases between the germline ends. This chain's CDR3 is CASREVQEQETQYF. The CDR3 coding sequence is TGTGCCAGCAGAGAGGTGCAGGAACAAGAGACCCAGTACTTC.

V gene TRBV29-1 combines with J gene TRBJ2-2; D may be TRBD1 (5 bases). The V end lost 3 bases, the J end lost 3 bases, and 14 bases lay between the germline ends. The germline CDR1 and CDR2 sequences are SQVTM and ANQGSEA. The CDR3 loop spans 15 amino acids. CDR3: CSVDSGRADTGELFF. DNA of the CDR3: TGCAGCGTTGACTCCGGCAGGGCGGACACCGGGGAGCTGTTTTTT.